This TCR beta chain was captured in a study of blood T cells in healthy people across ages. Comments on this clonotype: An end of the junction differs from the germline gene, which may be a read error.

Next came a second PCR, run for about 6 to 11 cycles, which used a sample-barcoded 5' primer along with a J-beta primer mix. TCRdb ran MiXCR on the 5' RACE reads and lists one entry per CDR3 protein. The sample carries 1.4 million or so distinct CDR3 sequences, 42% recorded once. The study drew donors from healthy Caucasian individuals in Russia aged about 6 to 90. Germline V gene lookup returns CDR1 DFQATT and CDR2 SNEGSKA (reference sequence). The CDR3 sequence is 13 residues long. The J gene is TRBJ2-7, the V gene TRBV20-1; 8 nucleotides line up with TRBD2. Sequenced: blood. The receptor was isolated from a woman aged 18-29 years in good health. Here the CDR3 reads CSAGTSGAYEQCF. The CDR3 region has the DNA TGCAGTGCCGGGACTAGTGGTGCCTACGAGCAGTGCTTC.